Listed here is a single T cell receptor beta chain. PCR involved 60 Vbeta and 13 Jbeta primers. Libraries were prepared by immunoSEQ multiplex PCR; TCRdb keeps only in-frame clonotypes and omits some of them. The sample has some 170,000 clones; 77% are singletons. Germline V gene data show CDR1 as SGHRS and CDR2 as YFSETQ. This CDR3 has 14 amino acids. Trimming pared 4 bases from V and 5 bases from J, leaving 16 bases between. This sample was included in a study of cytomegalovirus exposure and HLA in healthy donors. V usage is TRBV5-1 and J usage is TRBJ2-7; D possibly corresponds to TRBD2 (5 bases). The receptor's source is a woman aged 55-70 years in good health and CMV-seropositive. Material for sequencing was PBMCs. The CDR3 DNA reads TGCGCCAGCAGCCCTTGGACGGGGAGCAACGAGCAGTACTTC. Its translation is CASSPWTGSNEQYF. Combining the CDR3 with reference TRBV5-1 and TRBJ2-7 gives the whole variable domain KAGVTQTPRYLIKTRGQQVTLSCSPISGHRSVSWYQQTPGQGLQFLFEYFSETQRNKGNFPGRFSGRQFSNSRSEMNVSTLELGDSALYLCASSPWTGSNEQYFGPGTRLTVT.